This passage covers 4 T cell receptor beta chains from one sample sequenced in a study of cytotoxic CD8 clonotypes in ibrutinib-treated CLL. TCRdb keeps only in-frame clones here, not all; method: immunoSEQ multiplex PCR. The sample consists of 140,000 to 150,000 clones, 75% to 80% of them appearing once. This sample comprised PBMCs, obtained after 24 months of ibrutinib treatment. These receptors came from a human donor with chronic lymphocytic leukemia.

This clone has just a few counts. The chain links TRBV5-4 to TRBJ2-2; 7 bases match TRBD1. Germline V gene sequence: CDR1 SGHNT, CDR2 YYREEE (reference sequence). J lost 6 bases, V lost 2 bases, and 10 bases had no gene match. CDR3 length: 16 amino acids. CDR3 bases: TGTGCCAGCAGCTTACCACGCCTCAGGGGGTCCGGGGAGCTGTTTTTT. This codes for CASSLPRLRGSGELFF.

The CDR3 DNA reads TGTGCCAGCTCACGAGGACCGACCGGGGCTAGCGAGCAGTACTTC. Protein sequence: CASSRGPTGASEQYF. The gene calls are TRBV18 and TRBJ2-7; D is tentatively TRBD1 or TRBD2 (5 bases each). This CDR3 spans 15 amino acids. V was cut by 4 bases and J by 6 bases, with 19 bases left in between. Germline V gene sequence: CDR1 KGHSH, CDR2 LQKENI.

V gene TRBV9 combines with J gene TRBJ1-6; 9 bases line up with TRBD1. The germline V gene encodes CDR1 SGDLS and CDR2 YYNGEE. The V gene end was trimmed by 4 bases and the J gene end by 7 bases; junction bases not matched to a gene: 9. The CDR3 extends over 16 amino acids. CDR3 region: CASSPQGAAANSPLHF. Here the CDR3 DNA reads TGTGCCAGCAGCCCACAGGGGGCGGCTGCAAATTCACCCCTCCACTTT.

On this clone: This sequence may be a read error, since a much larger clone differs from it by one base. V gene TRBV4-2 combines with J gene TRBJ2-5; D is perhaps TRBD2 (5 bases). Deletions cut 4 bases from V and 5 bases from J, with 5 bases between. CDR1 is LGHNA and CDR2 is YNFKEQ in the germline V gene. The CDR3 runs 11 residues. CDR3 nucleotide sequence: TGTGCCAGCAGCCCGGGGGAGACCCAGTACTTC. Translating gives CASSPGETQYF.